This T cell receptor beta chain was documented in a study of identical twins. The study, taken as a whole, reports: Abundant beta clonotypes from cord blood had fewer insertions, unlike memory repertoires, which showed none. Diverse VJ usage suggested most zero-insertion clonotypes were not invariant T cells.

TCRdb passed the 5' RACE reads through MiXCR, listing each CDR3 protein once. The data hold some 500,000 distinct CDR3 sequences, with approximately 9.6% observed a single time. This clonotype has ten or more counts. Its target is not known. Trimming stripped 3 bases from V and 3 bases from J, with 9 bases between. CDR1 SNHLY and CDR2 FYNNEI come from the germline V gene. This CDR3 is 15 amino acids long. These same data were also listed under a study on yellow fever vaccine responses in identical twins.

The chain links TRBV2 to TRBJ1-6; D not certain. Sequencing was done on a sample of PBMCs. This sequence originates from a woman aged 18-35 years in good health. CDR3 loop: CASSDVQIYNSPLHF. The CDR3 region has the DNA TGTGCCAGCAGTGATGTGCAGATCTATAATTCACCCCTCCACTTT. Based on the CDR3 plus reference TRBV2 and TRBJ1-6, the full variable domain is EPEVTQTPSHQVTQMGQEVILRCVPISNHLYFYWYRQILGQKVEFLVSFYNNEISEKSEIFDDQFSVERPDGSNFTLKIRSTKLEDSAMYFCASSDVQIYNSPLHFGNGTRLTVT.